These 10 T cell receptor beta chains came from one sample sequenced in a study of cytomegalovirus exposure and HLA in healthy donors. Vbeta (60) and Jbeta (13) primers were used in the PCR. The repertoire was sequenced with immunoSEQ multiplex PCR; TCRdb's copy has only in-frame clones and lacks some. Of under 90,000 clones listed, over 70% are singletons. Material for sequencing was PBMCs. The source of these receptors is a woman aged 40 to 50 in good health and CMV-seronegative.

V is TRBV7-2 and J is TRBJ2-5; 8 bases match TRBD1. Trimming cost V 3 bases and J 5 bases; bases outside gene matches: 5. There are 14 residues in the CDR3. Germline-derived CDR1 and CDR2 are SGHTA and FQGNSA. CDR3 sequence (DNA): TGTGCCAGCAGCTTCGGACAGGGCTGGGAGACCCAGTACTTC. This codes for CASSFGQGWETQYF. The complete variable domain, with remaining parts taken from reference TRBV7-2 and TRBJ2-5, reads GAGVSQSPSNKVTEKGKDVELRCDPISGHTALYWYRQSLGQGLEFLIYFQGNSAPDKSGLPSDRFSAERTGGSVSTLTIQRTQQEDSAVYLCASSFGQGWETQYFGPGTRLLVL.

This clone was counted between two and nine times. The gene calls are TRBV5-4 and TRBJ1-4; D may be TRBD1 (5 bases). The CDR3 spans 14 residues. The germline V and J ends were trimmed by 0 bases and 4 bases, with 7 bases remaining between them. Germline lookup yields CDR1 SGHNT and CDR2 YYREEE (reference sequence). CDR3 coding DNA: TGTGCCAGCAGCTTGGGACAGTATAATGAAAAACTGTTTTTT. It specifies CASSLGQYNEKLFF. Filled out from reference TRBV5-4 and TRBJ1-4, the complete variable domain reads ETGVTQSPTHLIKTRGQQVTLRCSSQSGHNTVSWYQQALGQGPQFIFQYYREEENGRGNFPPRFSGLQFPNYSSELNVNALELDDSALYLCASSLGQYNEKLFFGSGTQLSVL.

The rearrangement uses TRBV2 and TRBJ1-6; D is unresolved. Germline values: CDR1 SNHLY, CDR2 FYNNEI. The ends were cut back, 8 bases at V and 7 bases at J, with 18 bases in the middle. The CDR3 extends over 15 amino acids. The CDR3 DNA reads TGTGCCAGCCGGGAAACGGCAGGAGGGAATTCACCCCTCCACTTT. Encoded protein: CASRETAGGNSPLHF.

This chain's CDR3 is CASSRQGGDETQYF. DNA of the CDR3: TGTGCCAGCAGTAGACAGGGCGGAGACGAGACCCAGTACTTC. This chain links TRBV6-1 with TRBJ2-5; 7 bases are shared with TRBD1. The CDR3 runs to 14 residues. V was pared by 5 bases and J by 5 bases, with 8 bases of the junction left unmatched. Germline lookup yields CDR1 MNHNS and CDR2 SASEGT.

The gene calls are TRBV2 and TRBJ1-1, with D hard to call. CDR1 is SNHLY, CDR2 FYNNEI, per germline. CDR3 size: 14 residues. V was clipped by 6 bases and J by 8 bases, with 19 bases between them. The CDR3 loop reads CASRKTPSTPEAFF. The CDR3, as DNA: TGTGCCAGCAGAAAAACCCCGTCTACTCCCGAAGCTTTCTTT.

The chain joins TRBV2 to TRBJ2-2; 7 bases are shared with TRBD2. The CDR3 has 14 residues. V lost 5 bases, J lost 4 bases, and 4 bases stayed unmatched. Germline V gene lookup returns CDR1 SNHLY and CDR2 FYNNEI. DNA for the CDR3: TGTGCCAGCAGTTTGACTAGCTCCACCGGGGAGCTGTTTTTT. Amino acid sequence: CASSLTSSTGELFF.

The chain employs TRBV6-6 and TRBJ2-7, with 7 bases identical to TRBD1. Germline V gives CDR1 MNHNY, CDR2 SVGAGI (reference sequence). With 6 bases clipped from V and 3 bases from J, the junction kept 5 bases outside the gene matches. CDR3 length: 13 amino acids. CDR3 DNA sequence: TGTGCCAGCAGAGCTAACAGGGGCTACGAGCAGTACTTC. It specifies CASRANRGYEQYF.

V usage is TRBV28 and J usage is TRBJ2-7, with TRBD2 matching over 10 bases. Germline V CDR1 and CDR2: MDHEN, SYDVKM. The CDR3 runs to 14 residues. V lost 6 bases to trimming and J lost 3 bases; unmatched junction nucleotides: 5. DNA of the CDR3: TGTGCCAGCAGCACTAGCGGGAAGGGCTACGAGCAGTACTTC. Its translation: CASSTSGKGYEQYF.

This clone has only one observation. The chain carries TRBV30 and TRBJ1-1; D possibly corresponds to TRBD1 (5 bases). The germline V gene has CDR1 GTSNPN and CDR2 SVGIG (reference sequence). This CDR3 is 13 amino acids long. V lost 1 base, J lost 1 base, and 7 bases lay in between. The CDR3 sequence: CAWSEGPNTEAFF. CDR3 in DNA: TGTGCCTGGAGTGAGGGGCCGAACACTGAAGCTTTCTTT. Full variable domain (missing parts from reference TRBV30 and TRBJ1-1): SQTIHQWPATLVQPVGSPLSLECTVEGTSNPNLYWYRQAAGRGLQLLFYSVGIGQISSEVPQNLSASRPQDRQFILSSKKLLLSDSGFYLCAWSEGPNTEAFFGQGTRLTVV.

V gene TRBV10-3 combines with J gene TRBJ1-5; D possibly corresponds to TRBD1 (5 bases). The CDR3 is 15 residues long. Looked up from germline, CDR1 is ENHRY and CDR2 is SYGVKD. Trimming cost V 4 bases and J 2 bases, with 12 bases left between them. CDR3 bases: TGTGCCATCAGTGGTGAGACAGACCGCAATCAGCCCCAGCATTTT. It encodes CAISGETDRNQPQHF.